This record covers a single T cell receptor beta chain. No antigen is known for it. Just one base apart from a much larger clone, this may be a read error. The CDR3 covers 13 residues. The V end was cut by 2 bases, the J end by 4 bases, with 6 bases between. The germline gives CDR1 SGHVS, CDR2 FNYEAQ. This sample stems from a study of shared clonotypes between healthy human individuals. Study-wide results and caveats: All-four-donor shared clonotypes had higher generation probabilities than non-shared clonotypes did.

Sequenced by immunoSEQ multiplex PCR; TCRdb stores in-frame clones only, minus some. The sample has around 700,000 clones, roughly 94% seen once; the top ten hold 24%. Selected positively for CCR7 and CD45RO-negative, naive CD8 cells excluded terminally differentiated effector memory CD45RA+ cells. Sequenced material: naive CD8+ T cells sorted from blood. This chain uses TRBV7-6 with TRBJ2-1, with D tentatively TRBD1 (6 bases). This sequence originates from a man aged 30-40 years in good health. CDR3: CASSLTGYNEQFF. The DNA for the CDR3 is TGTGCCAGCAGCTTAACAGGGTACAATGAGCAGTTCTTC.